The T cell receptor (beta chain) under discussion was sequenced for a study of T cells in Graves' hyperthyroidism and ophthalmopathy. Study results and caveats: The model predicted ophthalmopathy a median about 6.6 months before onset.

Researchers took RNA transcripts and amplified the TCR beta CDR3 regions from them. HTBI primers drove first-round RT-PCR of the TCR CDR3. MiXCR, run by TCRdb on the multiplex PCR reads, gives a single entry per CDR3 protein. The sample comprises 300,000 to 400,000 distinct CDR3 sequences, roughly 18% of which are singletons, and about 49% rests with the top ten. The CDR3 is 16 amino acids. Germline-derived CDR1 and CDR2 are KGHSH and LQKENI. With 0 bases clipped from V and 2 bases from J, the junction kept 5 bases outside the gene matches. A word on this clonotype: Its antigen is unknown.

Based on clinical symptoms, serum thyroxine and TRAb, thyroid ultrasound and orbital computed tomography, diagnoses were reached. The receptor comes from a woman in her forties or fifties with Graves' hyperthyroidism. Material: blood. The chain couples TRBV18 to TRBJ2-3; 7 bases agree with TRBD2. For the CDR3, the DNA is TGTGCCAGCTCACCACCGGCAGCGGGGTTCACAGATACGCAGTATTTT. It translates to CASSPPAAGFTDTQYF.